A single sample gave rise to the 26 T cell receptor beta chains below, sequenced in a study of identical twins. TCRdb redid the calling of the 5' RACE reads with MiXCR, one entry per CDR3 protein. The sample records about 240,000 distinct CDR3 sequences, roughly 13% being singletons. The data were also submitted as part of a second study, on yellow fever vaccine responses in identical twins.

Sequences were obtained from memory (CD45RO+) T cells sorted from blood. All receptors come from a woman younger than 35 in good health.

The J gene is TRBJ2-5, the V gene TRBV6-1; TRBD2 agrees at 8 bases. V was clipped by 8 bases and J by 2 bases; unmatched bases: 7. The germline V gene encodes CDR1 MNHNS and CDR2 SASEGT. There are 14 residues in the CDR3. CDR3 sequence: CASGTGGWQETQYF. The DNA of the CDR3 is TGTGCCAGCGGTACGGGAGGGTGGCAAGAGACCCAGTACTTC.

This clonotype has a count of ten or more. V is TRBV29-1 and J is TRBJ2-7; maybe TRBD2 (5 bases). Trimming left V 6 bases short and J 4 bases short, with 7 bases between. Germline V gene data show CDR1 as SQVTM and CDR2 as ANQGSEA. This CDR3 comprises 10 residues. The CDR3 DNA follows: TGCAGCGTGGGAGAATACGAGCAGTACTTC. It yields the protein CSVGEYEQYF.

This clonotype was seen a few times. The CDR3 is CASSPLAGGTSYEQYF. CDR3 nucleotide sequence: TGTGCCAGCAGCCCCCTAGCGGGGGGTACCTCCTACGAGCAGTACTTC. J is TRBJ2-7 and V is TRBV5-5; 11 nucleotides line up with TRBD2. CDR1 and CDR2 from the germline V gene are SGHKS and YYEKEE (reference sequence). V dropped 4 bases and J dropped 0; count of bases not matched to a gene: 6. There are 16 residues in the CDR3.

V usage is TRBV20-1 and J usage is TRBJ1-5; no reliable D call. The ends were cut back, 3 bases at V and 1 base at J, with 7 bases in the middle. The CDR3 spans 13 residues. Germline lookup yields CDR1 DFQATT and CDR2 SNEGSKA (reference sequence). The CDR3 DNA reads as TGCAGTGCTAGGGAAGAGAGCAATCAGCCCCAGCATTTT. Protein: CSAREESNQPQHF.

The sample holds a few counts of this clonotype. CDR3 nucleotides: TGTGCCAGCACCCCGCGGGGGGGGGTTAAAGTGGAAGCTTTCTTT. It encodes CASTPRGGVKVEAFF. The chain is built from TRBV28 and TRBJ1-1; a weak D match, TRBD1 (5 bases). In germline, CDR1 is MDHEN, CDR2 SYDVKM. The CDR3 covers 15 residues. V lost 7 bases and J 8 bases, leaving 23 bases between the germline ends. Variable domain in full (rest from reference TRBV28 and TRBJ1-1): DVKVTQSSRYLVKRTGEKVFLECVQDMDHENMFWYRQDPGLGLRLIYFSYDVKMKEKGDIPEGYSVSREKKERFSLILESASTNQTSMYLCASTPRGGVKVEAFFGQGTRLTVV.

This clonotype was seen a handful of times. V and J are TRBV4-1 and TRBJ2-1, with a possible D match to TRBD2 (5 bases). The germline V gene has CDR1 MGHRA and CDR2 YSYEKL. V lost 0 bases and J 10 bases, leaving 10 bases between the germline ends. The CDR3 has 13 residues. CDR3 residues: CASSQDPGGEQFF. The CDR3 DNA follows: TGCGCCAGCAGCCAAGATCCGGGCGGGGAGCAGTTCTTC.

The V and J genes are TRBV6-1 and TRBJ1-5; no clear D gene. Germline V gene sequence: CDR1 MNHNS, CDR2 SASEGT. The length of the CDR3 is 13 residues. Deletions cut 6 bases from V and 0 bases from J, with 6 bases between. The CDR3 coding sequence is TGTGCCAGCAGGCAGATTAGCAATCAGCCCCAGCATTTT. It translates to CASRQISNQPQHF.

The V and J genes are TRBV28 and TRBJ2-1, with 10 nucleotides matching TRBD2. V dropped 4 bases and J dropped 8; count of bases not matched to a gene: 11. CDR1 is MDHEN and CDR2 is SYDVKM in the germline V gene. This CDR3 is built from 16 residues. The CDR3 DNA reads as TGTGCCAGCAGTTCCCCCCGGAGCGGGGGGGGCTATGAGCAGTTCTTC. Translating it yields CASSSPRSGGGYEQFF.

The chain uses TRBV2 and TRBJ2-1; 9 positions match TRBD1. CDR3 length: 14 amino acids. J lost 4 bases, V lost 7 bases, and 5 bases had no gene match. Germline V gives CDR1 SNHLY, CDR2 FYNNEI. The CDR3 here is CASIRDREYNEQFF. Written as DNA, the CDR3 is TGTGCCAGCATCCGGGACAGGGAATACAATGAGCAGTTCTTC. Supplemented by reference TRBV2 and TRBJ2-1, the full variable domain reads EPEVTQTPSHQVTQMGQEVILRCVPISNHLYFYWYRQILGQKVEFLVSFYNNEISEKSEIFDDQFSVERPDGSNFTLKIRSTKLEDSAMYFCASIRDREYNEQFFGPGTRLTVL.

The chain recombines TRBV6-5 with TRBJ1-2, with no clear D. Deletions cut 2 bases from V and 2 bases from J, with 9 bases between. The CDR3 extends over 14 amino acids. Germline values: CDR1 MNHEY, CDR2 SVGAGI. Written as DNA, the CDR3 is TGTGCCAGCAGTTACGGGCTCCAGAACTATGGCTACACCTTC. Translation: CASSYGLQNYGYTF.

The chain has TRBV3-1 and TRBJ1-6, with D unclear. The germline gives CDR1 LGHDT, CDR2 YNNKEL (reference sequence). This CDR3 spans 18 amino acids. The germline V and J ends were trimmed by 4 bases and 5 bases, with 21 bases remaining between them. CDR3 coding DNA: TGTGCCAGCAGCCCCGGCCCTGCGACCATAGCCGATAATTCACCCCTCCACTTT. Protein product: CASSPGPATIADNSPLHF.

Ten or more counts support this clonotype. This rearrangement joins TRBV7-9 to TRBJ1-1, with D unclear. Trimming removed 1 base at V and 1 base at J, with 10 bases between. CDR3 size: 15 residues. Germline V lookup: CDR1 SEHNR, CDR2 FQNEAQ (reference sequence). CDR3: CASSLDTGANTEAFF. The CDR3 DNA reads as TGTGCCAGCAGCTTAGACACCGGAGCGAACACTGAAGCTTTCTTT.

This clonotype was picked up many times. V gene TRBV20-1 combines with J gene TRBJ1-6, with TRBD1 matching 7 bases. J was trimmed by 7 bases and V by 0 bases; bases with no gene match: 9. The CDR3 spans 16 residues. The V gene's germline CDR1 is DFQATT and CDR2 SNEGSKA (reference sequence). CDR3 DNA: TGCAGTGCTAGAGATTGGGGTACAGGGGACAATTCACCCCTCCACTTT. Its translation is CSARDWGTGDNSPLHF.

A few counts support this clonotype. The rearrangement uses TRBV2 and TRBJ2-1, with D tentatively TRBD2 (5 bases). Between the trimmed V and J ends, which lost 6 bases and 2 bases, there was a span of 14 bases. In germline, CDR1 is SNHLY, CDR2 FYNNEI. This CDR3 has 15 residues. CDR3 sequence reads: CASSPEGSTYNEQFF. For the CDR3, the DNA is TGTGCCAGCAGCCCTGAGGGATCGACCTACAATGAGCAGTTCTTC.

The chain is built from TRBV7-2 and TRBJ2-7, with 10 positions matching TRBD2. This CDR3 contains 15 residues. V trimming: 5 bases; J trimming: 6 bases; junction bases outside the gene matches: 10. Germline V gene sequence: CDR1 SGHTA, CDR2 FQGNSA. CDR3 nucleotide sequence: TGTGCCAGCAGCCTCCTAGCGGGAGCTCCAGGCGAGCAGTACTTC. It codes for CASSLLAGAPGEQYF.

The CDR3 DNA sequence: TGCAGTGCTAGAGCCAACGGGAGCCGCGATGAGCAGTTCTTC. Protein: CSARANGSRDEQFF. The chain recombines TRBV20-1 with TRBJ2-1; possible D gene TRBD2, 6 bases. Germline V lookup: CDR1 DFQATT, CDR2 SNEGSKA (reference sequence). This CDR3 comprises 14 residues. The V and J ends lost 1 base and 8 bases respectively, with 15 bases between them.

This clonotype was seen a handful of times. The chain employs TRBV28 and TRBJ2-5, with D hard to call. The germline V gene has CDR1 MDHEN and CDR2 SYDVKM. V was cut by 1 base and J by 3 bases, with 12 bases left in between. The CDR3 runs 15 residues. The CDR3 sequence: CASSLSPPWEETQYF. The CDR3 region has the DNA TGTGCCAGCAGTTTATCCCCCCCCTGGGAAGAGACCCAGTACTTC.

This clonotype was counted at least ten times. The chain combines TRBV6-2 or TRBV6-3 with TRBJ1-5; D might be TRBD1 (6 bases). Germline-derived CDR1 and CDR2 are MNHEY and SVGEGT. The V and J ends lost 7 bases and 2 bases respectively, with 9 bases between them. The CDR3 sequence is 13 residues long. Here the CDR3 reads CASTRQGNQPQHF. The CDR3 nucleotides are TGTGCCAGCACCCGACAGGGCAATCAGCCCCAGCATTTT.

This clonotype has only a few counts. J is TRBJ2-1 and V is TRBV6-1; D not certain. Germline CDR1 MNHNS, CDR2 SASEGT. This CDR3 has 16 amino acids. V lost 6 bases and J 0 bases, leaving 15 bases between the germline ends. In DNA, the CDR3 is TGTGCCAGCAGCCCAGTCGAACGCGGCTCCTACAATGAGCAGTTCTTC. Amino acids: CASSPVERGSYNEQFF.

The gene calls are TRBV11-2 and TRBJ2-5; D is unclear. Germline CDR1 SGHAT, CDR2 FQNNGV. V lost 5 bases and J lost 0, with 10 bases in between. The length of the CDR3 is 14 residues. This chain's CDR3 is CASSPRLYQETQYF. The CDR3 DNA reads TGTGCCAGCAGCCCACGACTGTACCAAGAGACCCAGTACTTC.

The chain recombines TRBV5-1 with TRBJ2-1, with D possibly matching TRBD2 (7 bases). The CDR3 runs to 15 residues. Germline V CDR1 and CDR2: SGHRS, YFSETQ. V was cut by 6 bases and J by 2 bases, with 15 bases left in between. The CDR3 region is CASTPAGAAYNEQFF. The DNA of the CDR3 is TGCGCCAGCACCCCCGCGGGGGCTGCCTACAATGAGCAGTTCTTC.

This sequence joins TRBV7-2 and TRBJ2-1; either TRBD1 or TRBD2 may supply D (6 bases each). The V and J ends lost 6 bases and 8 bases respectively, with 11 bases between them. The CDR3 length is 12 residues. Germline CDR1 and CDR2: SGHTA and FQGNSA. CDR3 nucleotide sequence: TGTGCCAGCAGGGGGGGCGGAGATGAGCAGTTCTTC. This encodes CASRGGGDEQFF.

This clonotype was found a few times. The chain couples TRBV20-1 to TRBJ2-7; 7 bases line up with TRBD1. Germline V gene lookup returns CDR1 DFQATT and CDR2 SNEGSKA (reference sequence). V lost 6 bases, J lost 4 bases, and 12 bases stayed unmatched. The CDR3 sequence is 14 residues long. The CDR3 region is CSAWDRDRLYEQYF. DNA for the CDR3: TGCAGTGCGTGGGACCGGGACAGATTATACGAGCAGTACTTC.

J is TRBJ2-3 and V is TRBV6-2 or TRBV6-3; 11 positions match TRBD2. The CDR3 contains 17 residues. The V gene end was trimmed by 6 bases and the J gene end by 6 bases; junction bases not matched to a gene: 14. Germline V gene lookup returns CDR1 MNHEY and CDR2 SVGEGT. In DNA form, the CDR3 reads TGTGCCAGCAGCCCGATCGGGACTAGCGGTCCCCTGGATACGCAGTATTTT. It specifies CASSPIGTSGPLDTQYF.

In its sample, this clonotype was seen a few times. The V and J genes are TRBV6-2 or TRBV6-3 and TRBJ2-5; 9 nucleotides line up with TRBD1. V shed 1 base and J 3 bases; nucleotides not matched to a gene: 3. The CDR3 totals 15 residues. Per the germline V gene, CDR1 is MNHEY and CDR2 is SVGEGT. The CDR3: CASSYWDRAKETQYF. CDR3 nucleotides: TGTGCCAGCAGTTACTGGGACAGGGCTAAAGAGACCCAGTACTTC.

J is TRBJ1-1 and V is TRBV9; 10 bases map to TRBD1. Germline CDR1 SGDLS, CDR2 YYNGEE. V lost 3 bases, J lost 10 bases, and 6 bases stayed unmatched. The CDR3 contains 13 residues. This chain's CDR3 is CASSEGTGERAFF. The CDR3 coding sequence is TGTGCCAGCAGCGAGGGGACAGGGGAGCGAGCTTTCTTT.